Described below is a single T cell receptor (beta chain) sequence and its context. Its antigen target is currently unknown. Within one base of it there is no much larger clone, and no base qualities were kept. Ficoll-Paque density gradient centrifugation was the method used to isolate PBMCs. These data come from a study of T-cell memory formation after mild COVID-19 (dated by TCRdb to the early 2020s). Regarding the research as a whole: Most TCR sequence clusters were specific to one of the two donors. Two young, previously healthy adult volunteers made up the cohort, one male and one female. Longitudinal TCRalpha and TCRbeta repertoire sequencing tracked T-cell clones expanding and contracting after mild COVID-19 in two donors. Overall study results and their limits: SARS-CoV-2 specificity of the second-wave clones peaking on day 37 was not confirmed. Some responding clones were detected in pre-infection memory, suggesting pre-existing cross-reactive memory T cells joined the SARS-CoV-2 response. Contracting CD4+ clones turned up mainly in the CM and EM memory subsets, whereas EMRA was where CD8+ clones were enriched. Only a couple of mild cases were covered in the study, and larger cohorts including severe cases with pre-infection samples were considered necessary. Balanced CD4/CD8 phenotypes were observed for clones contracting from day 15 to 85, whereas a bias towards CD4+ was observed for a second wave of clones expanding from day 15 to 37.

The germline V gene yields MGHRA for CDR1 and YSYEKL for CDR2. The CDR3 numbers 13 residues from cysteine through phenylalanine. The kept DNA is CDR3 alone, 39 bases in frame from the first base. V is cut by 4 bases and J by 4 bases, and the space between the germline ends is 10 bases. The sequencing machine was an Illumina NovaSeq 6000. Using 5'RACE with constant-segment primers, TCRalpha and TCRbeta cDNA libraries were constructed, with sample barcodes and unique molecular identifiers added in the process. Trizol reagent was used to extract RNA from every sample. The libraries were amplified in two PCR steps, and the second step added a second sample barcode and Illumina TruSeq adapters. Sequencing of libraries was performed on an Illumina NovaSeq with 2 x 150 bp paired-end reads. Under the source paper's analysis protocol: Reads were demultiplexed and collapsed into UMI-guided consensus sequences with migec v1.2.7. Using mixcr v2.1.11, the UMI consensuses were aligned to TRA and TRB V and J templates and assembled into clonotypes. Clonotypes were classified as expanded or contracted when called significant by both edgeR and NoisET, with noise models trained on biological replicates. edgeR calls used a false discovery rate-adjusted p below 0.01 and a log2 fold-change threshold of 1. As an exploratory analysis of dynamics, max-normalized trajectories of the 1000 most abundant clonotypes were examined with PCA combined with hierarchical clustering. Separately sequenced CD4+ and CD8+ repertoires were used to assign the CD4 or CD8 phenotype of responding clones. The public reads were run again by TCRdb, first through fastp at Q25 and then through MiXCR, and only productive beta chains were kept. Each CDR3 protein appears once, grouped with its most common genes and DNA. None of the V and J calls come from the authors' own analysis; TCRdb made them. The table for this sample lists hundreds of thousands of distinct CDR3 sequences; less than 25% of them were counted only once. The ten largest clones represent roughly 9.1% of the sample.

The TCR comes from an adult woman who had mild COVID-19 (a few samples of this study predate the infection). The sample titles of this study are shuffled in the database, so cell type and time point are left out; the donor was told from shared clones. The sequenced sample was PBMCs or a T cell subset sorted from them (not recorded which). Recombination connected TRBV4-1 to TRBJ1-1; the D gene is possibly TRBD1, with 5 bases matching. The nucleotide sequence reads as follows: TGCGCCAGCAGCCCCAGGGTGTTCACTGAAGCTTTCTTT. It is translated as CASSPRVFTEAFF.